This T cell receptor (beta chain) originates from a study of T-cell reconstitution after alpha-beta-depleted transplantation in children. Unique molecular identifiers were incorporated when the TCRbeta library was constructed. TCRdb recomputed calls from the PCR reads with MiXCR, one row per CDR3 protein. The data show about 600,000 distinct CDR3 sequences, with about 10% seen just once and about 4.3% held by the top ten. This clonotype was seen more than once but under ten times. The sample in question was PBMCs from the stem cell graft donor, obtained from the stem cell graft. The receptor comes from a human donor who donated a stem cell graft to a child with acute myeloid leukemia.

In DNA, the CDR3 is TGTGCCAGCAGCCCGGCACCTTTGGAGACCCAGTACTTC. This sequence encodes CASSPAPLETQYF. The chain recombines TRBV4-2 with TRBJ2-5; D is undetermined. Trimming took off 4 bases at V and 5 bases at J, with 11 bases between the two ends. CDR1 and CDR2 from the germline V gene are LGHNA and YNFKEQ. The CDR3 extends over 13 amino acids.